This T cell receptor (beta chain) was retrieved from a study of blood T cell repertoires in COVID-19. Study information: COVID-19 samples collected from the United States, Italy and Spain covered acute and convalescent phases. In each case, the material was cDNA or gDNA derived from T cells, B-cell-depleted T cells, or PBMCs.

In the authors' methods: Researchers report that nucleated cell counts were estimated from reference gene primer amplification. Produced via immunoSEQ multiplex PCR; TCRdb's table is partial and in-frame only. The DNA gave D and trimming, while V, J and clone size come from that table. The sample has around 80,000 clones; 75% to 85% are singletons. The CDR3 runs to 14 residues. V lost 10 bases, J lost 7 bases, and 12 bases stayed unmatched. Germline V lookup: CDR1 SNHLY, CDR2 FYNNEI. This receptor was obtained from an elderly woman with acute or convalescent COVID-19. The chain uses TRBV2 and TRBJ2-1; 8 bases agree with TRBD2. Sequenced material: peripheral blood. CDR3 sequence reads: CATKRESIWNEQFF. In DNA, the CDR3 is TGTGCCACTAAGCGGGAGTCTATTTGGAATGAGCAGTTCTTC. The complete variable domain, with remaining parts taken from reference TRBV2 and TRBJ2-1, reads EPEVTQTPSHQVTQMGQEVILRCVPISNHLYFYWYRQILGQKVEFLVSFYNNEISEKSEIFDDQFSVERPDGSNFTLKIRSTKLEDSAMYFCATKRESIWNEQFFGPGTRLTVL.